This T cell receptor (beta chain) emerged from a study of T cells expressing NK-cell markers (TCRdb year 2020). Regarding the research as a whole: TCR beta-chain repertoires were profiled in sorted CD3+CD56+NKG2C+, CD3+CD56+NKG2C- and CD3+CD56-NKG2C+ T-cell subsets from several donors. Among the eight sequenced donors, only one was HCMV-seronegative, while the other seven were HCMV-seropositive. All eight donors whose samples were sequenced were randomly selected healthy volunteers, three of them men and five women. The libraries were sequenced on Illumina HiSeq 2000/2500, MiSeq or NextSeq, producing 2 x 150 bp reads.

Study-wide findings and limitations: Those dominant clonotypes were again the most abundant among CD3+CD56-NKG2C+ cells in a few donors, at 28.3-60.1%. In more than five donors, the dominant CD3+CD56+NKG2C+ clonotypes ranked among the top 10 CD8+ clonotypes, making up about 1.0-8% of CD8+ T cells. It remained unclear whether the expanded NKG2C-expressing T cell clones were specific for HCMV antigens.

Sequencing used an Illumina HiSeq 2000. The TCR beta cDNA libraries were made using 5'RACE template switching, a step that added both a universal primer site and unique molecular identifiers. cDNA synthesis was primed from the TCR beta constant segment, followed by two successive PCR amplification steps. For the original study's pipeline: Reads were demultiplexed and grouped by UMI with MIGEC, and clonotypes were assembled and quantified with MiTCR. To exclude erroneous sequences, any TCR cDNA sequence not supported by at least two reads was discarded. The tcR package was used for downstream repertoire analysis, and clonotypes were matched across fractions by CDR3 nucleotide sequence plus V segment. VDJmatch was used to annotate antigen specificity against VDJdb, with one amino acid substitution allowed in CDR3. With the reads reprocessed by TCRdb, a single entry stands for each CDR3 protein sequence and no DNA is reported. These V and J calls are TCRdb output, not the study's own analysis. The table for this sample records around 550,000 distinct CDR3 sequences. The ten largest clones capture less than 4.5% of the sample.

Comment on this clonotype: Its antigen is currently not known.

HCMV serostatus was determined by detecting HCMV-specific IgG in serum with a commercial ELISA kit. Peripheral blood mononuclear cells were isolated from blood by Ficoll density gradient centrifugation. The clonotype comes from a man younger than 35 in good health. Donor details come from another sample of the same person, matched by shared clones. What was sequenced was blood T cells: a sorted CD56 or NKG2C T cell subset, CD4+ or CD8+ T cells, or bulk PBMC T cells (not recorded which).

The CDR3 is CATSDYPGLVGLGEQFF. The chain is assembled from TRBV24-1 and TRBJ2-1; checking the TCRdb D call of TRBD2 is not possible without DNA. Sequences KGHDR (CDR1) and SFDVKD (CDR2) are obtained from the germline V gene. The CDR3, cysteine through phenylalanine, is 17 amino acids long. No DNA is listed.